This T cell receptor (beta chain) was captured in a study of human T cells and chemical hapten exposure. Looking at the study overall: Weekly scalp doses of diphenylcyclopropenone were given to patients during the approximately 26-week study. Patients, chiefly female, had alopecia areata, totalis or universalis. Study-wide points: Significantly more large CDR3 similarity clusters arose among expanded TCRs than among controls.

Time point noted: pre-sensitization, week 0. Treatment specified: therapeutic diphenylcyclopropenone sensitization with weekly scalp DPC. This clonotype has only a few counts. As yet, its antigen is unknown. TCRdb reanalysed the RACE reads using MiXCR and keeps one entry per CDR3 protein. The sample has about 120,000 distinct CDR3 sequences, less than 15% seen once; the top ten hold 2.8%. This clonotype was obtained from a woman under 30 with alopecia areata. Some clones in this sample may be carry-over from other donors' samples. The specimen was whole blood, collected in connection with sensitization to the hapten diphenylcyclopropenone (DPC).

CDR3 amino acids: CASSSSGGNTQYF. The CDR3 coding sequence is TGTGCCAGCAGCTCTAGCGGGGGAAATACGCAGTATTTT. The chain links TRBV7-2 to TRBJ2-3, with TRBD2 identical over 10 bases. This CDR3 region has 13 residues. V shed 4 bases and J 7 bases; nucleotides not matched to a gene: 2. Germline loops: CDR1 SGHTA, CDR2 FQGNSA.